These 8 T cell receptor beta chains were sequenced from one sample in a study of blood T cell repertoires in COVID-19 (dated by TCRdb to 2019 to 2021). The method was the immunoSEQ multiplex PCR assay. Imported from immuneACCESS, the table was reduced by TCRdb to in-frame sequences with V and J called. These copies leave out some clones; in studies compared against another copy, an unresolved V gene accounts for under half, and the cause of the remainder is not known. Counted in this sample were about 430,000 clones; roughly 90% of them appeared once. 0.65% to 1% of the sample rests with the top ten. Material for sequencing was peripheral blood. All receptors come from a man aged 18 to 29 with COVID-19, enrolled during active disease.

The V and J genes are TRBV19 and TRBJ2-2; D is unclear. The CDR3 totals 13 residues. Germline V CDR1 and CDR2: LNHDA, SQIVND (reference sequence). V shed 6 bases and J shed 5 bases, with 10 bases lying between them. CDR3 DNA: TGTGCCAGTAGGCGACTGGATACCGGGGAGCTGTTTTTT. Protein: CASRRLDTGELFF.

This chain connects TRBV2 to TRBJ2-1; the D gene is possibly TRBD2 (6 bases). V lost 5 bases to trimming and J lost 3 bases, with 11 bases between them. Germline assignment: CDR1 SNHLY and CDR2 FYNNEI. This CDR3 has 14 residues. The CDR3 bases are TGTGCCAGCAGTTCGGGGGATTACTACAATGAGCAGTTCTTC. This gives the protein CASSSGDYYNEQFF.

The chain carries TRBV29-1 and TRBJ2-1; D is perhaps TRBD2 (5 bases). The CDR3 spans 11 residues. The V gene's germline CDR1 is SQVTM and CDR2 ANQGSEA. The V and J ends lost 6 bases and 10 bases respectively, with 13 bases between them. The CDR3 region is CSVPRASEQFF. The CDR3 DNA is TGCAGCGTGCCCCGGGCTAGCGAGCAGTTCTTC.

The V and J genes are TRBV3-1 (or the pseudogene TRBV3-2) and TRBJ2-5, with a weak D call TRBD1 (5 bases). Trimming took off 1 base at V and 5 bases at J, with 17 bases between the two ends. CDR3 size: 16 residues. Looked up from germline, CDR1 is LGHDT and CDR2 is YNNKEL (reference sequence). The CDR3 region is CASSQGPPRVYETQYF. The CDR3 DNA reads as TGTGCCAGCAGCCAAGGCCCACCCAGGGTCTATGAGACCCAGTACTTC.

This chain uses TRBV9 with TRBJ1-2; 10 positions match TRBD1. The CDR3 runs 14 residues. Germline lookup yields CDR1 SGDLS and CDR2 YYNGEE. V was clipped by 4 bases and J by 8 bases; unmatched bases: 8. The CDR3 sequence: CASSPRQGAGGYTF. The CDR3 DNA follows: TGTGCCAGCAGCCCAAGACAGGGGGCTGGGGGCTACACCTTC.

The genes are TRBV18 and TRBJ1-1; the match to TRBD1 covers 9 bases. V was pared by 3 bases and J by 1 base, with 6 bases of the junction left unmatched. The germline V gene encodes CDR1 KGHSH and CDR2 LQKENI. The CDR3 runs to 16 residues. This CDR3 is CASSPLDRGRNTEAFF. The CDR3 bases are TGTGCCAGCTCACCCTTGGACAGGGGACGGAACACTGAAGCTTTCTTT.

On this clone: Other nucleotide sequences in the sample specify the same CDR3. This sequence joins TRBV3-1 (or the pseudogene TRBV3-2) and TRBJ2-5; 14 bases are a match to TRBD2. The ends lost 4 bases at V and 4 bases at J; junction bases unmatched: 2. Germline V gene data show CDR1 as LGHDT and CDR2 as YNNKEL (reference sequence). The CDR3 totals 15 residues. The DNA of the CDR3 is TGTGCCAGCAGCCCGGGACTAGCGGGAGTAGAGACCCAGTACTTC. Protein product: CASSPGLAGVETQYF.

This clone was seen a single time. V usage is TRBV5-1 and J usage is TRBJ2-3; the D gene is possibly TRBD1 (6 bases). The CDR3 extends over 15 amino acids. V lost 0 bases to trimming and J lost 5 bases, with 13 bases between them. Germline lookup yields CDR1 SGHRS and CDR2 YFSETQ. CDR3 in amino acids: CASSLGRGSGDTQYF. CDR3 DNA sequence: TGCGCCAGCAGCTTGGGCAGGGGAAGTGGAGATACGCAGTATTTT.